The TCR beta chain described here comes from a study of healthy donors' naive CD4 and CD8 T cells. Points from the study as a whole: Bias from naive T cell homeostatic proliferation was not addressed.

The CDR3 has 16 amino acids. CDR1 and CDR2 (germline): LNHNV, YYDKDF (reference sequence). The V and J ends lost 5 bases and 1 base respectively, with 17 bases between them. Remarks on this clonotype: What it recognizes is unknown.

A linear amplification protocol produced the TCR libraries from about 450 ng of total RNA. TCRdb redid the calling of the reads with MiXCR, one entry per CDR3 protein. The data show about 180,000 distinct CDR3 sequences, around 74% seen once. The sample was naive CD4+ and CD8+ T cells sorted from blood, pooled from several donors. This clonotype originated in a pool of human donors in good health; the sample pools cells from several healthy donors. This rearrangement joins TRBV15 to TRBJ2-5, with D unclear. In DNA form, the CDR3 reads TGTGCCACCAGCCGGCCCCATACACCCATCCAAGAGACCCAGTACTTC. It specifies CATSRPHTPIQETQYF. The full variable domain, rest sourced from reference TRBV15 and TRBJ2-5, is DAMVIQNPRYQVTQFGKPVTLSCSQTLNHNVMYWYQQKSSQAPKLLFHYYDKDFNNEADTPDNFQSRRPNTSFCFLDIRSPGLGDTAMYLCATSRPHTPIQETQYFGPGTRLLVL.